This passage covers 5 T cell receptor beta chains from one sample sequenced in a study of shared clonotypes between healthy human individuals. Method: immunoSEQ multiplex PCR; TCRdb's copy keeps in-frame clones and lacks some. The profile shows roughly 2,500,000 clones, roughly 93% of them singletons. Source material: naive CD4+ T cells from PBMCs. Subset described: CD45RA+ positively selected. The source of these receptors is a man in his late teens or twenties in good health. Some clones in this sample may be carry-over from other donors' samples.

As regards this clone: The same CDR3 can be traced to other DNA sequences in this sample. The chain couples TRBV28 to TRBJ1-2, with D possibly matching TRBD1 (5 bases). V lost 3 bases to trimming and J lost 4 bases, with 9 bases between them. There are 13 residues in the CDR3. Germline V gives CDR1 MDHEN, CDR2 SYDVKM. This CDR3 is CASSFRGPYGYTF. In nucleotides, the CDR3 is TGTGCCAGCAGTTTCCGGGGCCCCTATGGCTACACCTTC.

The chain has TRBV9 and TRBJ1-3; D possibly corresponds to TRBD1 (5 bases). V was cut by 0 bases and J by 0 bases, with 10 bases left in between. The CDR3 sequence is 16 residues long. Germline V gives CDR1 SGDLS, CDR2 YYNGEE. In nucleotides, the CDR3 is TGTGCCAGCAGCGTAGGGGGCGCGGGCTCTGGAAACACCATATATTTT. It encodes CASSVGGAGSGNTIYF. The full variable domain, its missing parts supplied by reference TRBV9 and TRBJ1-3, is DSGVTQTPKHLITATGQRVTLRCSPRSGDLSVYWYQQSLDQGLQFLIQYYNGEERAKGNILERFSAQQFPDLHSELNLSSLELGDSALYFCASSVGGAGSGNTIYFGEGSWLTVV.

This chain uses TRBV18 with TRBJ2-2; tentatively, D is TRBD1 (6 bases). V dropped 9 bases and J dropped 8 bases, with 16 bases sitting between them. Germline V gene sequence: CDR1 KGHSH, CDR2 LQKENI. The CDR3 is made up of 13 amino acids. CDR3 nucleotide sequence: TGTGCCAGTTCCCAGGGGTTCGCAGGGGAGCTGTTTTTT. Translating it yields CASSQGFAGELFF.

The CDR3 loop reads CASSRPTLNTEAFF. The CDR3 DNA is TGTGCCAGCAGTCGGCCAACCCTAAACACTGAAGCTTTCTTT. The V call is TRBV2, the J call TRBJ1-1, with D hard to call. Looked up from germline, CDR1 is SNHLY and CDR2 is FYNNEI. The ends were cut back, 5 bases at V and 2 bases at J, with 12 bases in the middle. CDR3 length: 14 residues.

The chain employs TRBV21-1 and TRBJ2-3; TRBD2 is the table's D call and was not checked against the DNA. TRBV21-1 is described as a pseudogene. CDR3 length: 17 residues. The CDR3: CASSKIGGRAGTDTQYF. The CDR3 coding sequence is TGTGCCAGCAGCAAAATTGGCGGGAGGGCCGGGACAGATACGCAGTATTTT.